This TCR beta chain was identified in a study of blood T cell repertoires in COVID-19. Looking at the study overall: T cells, B-cell-depleted T cells, or PBMCs provided the cDNA or gDNA that served as material.

As processed by the authors: Amplification of reference gene primers provided the estimated nucleated cell counts. TCRdb keeps only in-frame clones here, not all; method: immunoSEQ multiplex PCR. For V, J and clone size, that table is used; D and trimming come from the DNA. The table shows around 140,000 clones, with approximately 81% occurring only once. Source material: peripheral blood. The TCR originated in a human donor with acute or convalescent COVID-19. The donor label of this sample is uncertain.

The CDR3 spells CAISPGRGGANTGELFF. In DNA, the CDR3 is TGTGCCATCAGTCCAGGGAGGGGGGGCGCGAACACCGGGGAGCTGTTTTTT. The V and J genes are TRBV10-3 and TRBJ2-2; a weak D match, TRBD2 (7 bases). CDR1 and CDR2 from the germline V gene are ENHRY and SYGVKD. Trimming cost V 5 bases and J 0 bases, with 16 bases left between them. The CDR3 loop spans 17 amino acids.